This T cell receptor (beta chain) was observed in a study of beta chain features in type 1 diabetes. Study-level points and caveats: People with Type 1 diabetes carried modestly yet significantly shorter TCRB CDR3s in all four CD4+ subsets. Patients and controls would be equally affected if PCR favored shorter templates.

The table lists this clone with a few counts. Antigen specificity is unknown. Sequenced material consisted of expressed TCRB transcripts (all of the isolated RNA was reverse transcribed). Libraries were prepared by immunoSEQ multiplex PCR; TCRdb keeps only in-frame clonotypes and omits some of them. The table records approximately 140,000 clones, 9.5% to 10% of them present only once. V was pared by 4 bases and J by 5 bases, with 18 bases between. Germline V CDR1 and CDR2: SGDLS, YYNGEE. The CDR3 spans 15 residues. Sequencing was carried out using central memory CD4+ T cells from blood. The chain is built from TRBV9 and TRBJ2-5, with D possibly TRBD2 on 6 matching bases. The receptor was derived from a woman between 40 and 50 years old in good health. The CDR3 here is CASSPGQAGGETQYF. The CDR3 DNA reads as TGTGCCAGCAGCCCTGGACAAGCCGGAGGGGAGACCCAGTACTTC.